This TCR beta chain was documented in a study of control samples from healthy donors and cancer patients. Per germline, CDR1 KGHDR and CDR2 SFDVKD. The CDR3 spans 15 residues. The V end was cut by 3 bases, the J end by 8 bases, with 18 bases between. Sequencing was performed with immunoSEQ multiplex PCR; in TCRdb, only in-frame clones are kept and a portion is missing. The table includes more than 85,000 clones, roughly 91% detected once. Sequenced: blood. This sequence joins TRBV24-1 and TRBJ1-2; the D gene is possibly TRBD1 (6 bases). The source is a woman in her fifties or sixties in good health. Here the CDR3 DNA reads TGTGCCACCAGTGATCCCGGGACACCACTAAGGGGCTACACCTTC. The encoded protein is CATSDPGTPLRGYTF.